Below are 2 T cell receptor beta chains sequenced from a single sample in a study of vaccination and CD4 T cells after COVID-19. Treatment defined: approximately 9-day PBMC culture with coronavirus spike peptide pools or control peptides (ViraFEST assay). Antigens of these TCRs are unknown. CD4+ T cells that had been cultured provided DNA sequenced with the Oncomine TCR Beta short-read assay. TCRdb re-analysed the PCR reads in MiXCR, keeping a single row per CDR3 protein. The table includes around 15,000 distinct CDR3 sequences, 52% detected once. Sequencing was performed on CD4+ T cells from blood, cultured in vitro. Receptor source: a human donor who had recovered from COVID-19.

This clonotype is termed large. The chain uses TRBV20-1 and TRBJ2-3, with TRBD1 matching 7 bases. Trimming removed 2 bases from V and 4 bases from J; junction bases left unmatched: 0. Germline V gene data show CDR1 as DFQATT and CDR2 as SNEGSKA (reference sequence). The CDR3 covers 12 residues. CDR3 residues: CSARRGPDTQYF. Here the CDR3 DNA reads TGCAGTGCTAGAAGGGGGCCAGATACGCAGTATTTT.

The chain uses TRBV7-9 and TRBJ2-1; the D gene is possibly TRBD2 (6 bases). The ends were cut back, 3 bases at V and 9 bases at J, with 18 bases in the middle. In germline, CDR1 is SEHNR, CDR2 FQNEAQ (reference sequence). The CDR3 totals 15 residues. CDR3 DNA: TGTGCCAGCAGCTTGGAATCTACGGGAGCGAGTGAGCAGTTCTTC. Amino acids: CASSLESTGASEQFF. The full variable domain, in which reference TRBV7-9 and TRBJ2-1 provide the parts outside the CDR3, is DTGVSQNPRHKITKRGQNVTFRCDPISEHNRLYWYRQTLGQGPEFLTYFQNEAQLEKSRLLSDRFSAERPKGSFSTLEIQRTEQGDSAMYLCASSLESTGASEQFFGPGTRLTVL.